These T cell receptor beta chains were read from a single sample in a study of CD8 T cells in Susac syndrome. A single record per CDR3 protein comes from TCRdb applying MiXCR to the immunoSEQ multiplex PCR reads. This sample yields about 300,000 distinct CDR3 sequences, of which about nine tenths are seen a single time; around 0.18% belongs to the top ten. Sequences were obtained from CD8+ T cells from PBMCs. The receptor set was obtained from a human donor with multiple sclerosis. Both conserved end residues are part of each CDR3. Fields, in order: D gene, V gene, clone size, J gene, CDR3 protein, CDR3 DNA. A D gene is named only where the DNA matches it firmly. Expanded clones get a size class; other rows say once, few or many, or leave the size out.

>TRBD2|TRBV5-4|.|TRBJ2-3
CASSSRELAYTDTQYF
TGTGCCAGCAGCTCTCGAGAACTAGCGTATACAGATACGCAGTATTTT
>.|TRBV6-6|.|TRBJ1-2
CASSYSGIWYGYTF
TGTGCCAGCAGTTACTCGGGGATCTGGTATGGCTACACCTTC
>.|TRBV20-1|.|TRBJ2-7
CSARPGRGLYEQYF
TGCAGTGCTAGGCCCGGCCGGGGTCTCTACGAGCAGTACTTC
>TRBD2|TRBV20-1|.|TRBJ2-1
CSARPPSGRKDEQFF
TGCAGTGCCCGACCGCCTAGCGGGAGGAAGGATGAGCAGTTCTTC
>TRBD1|TRBV11-2|.|TRBJ1-5
CASSLDPGTGSNQPQHF
TGTGCCAGCAGCTTAGATCCCGGGACAGGTAGCAATCAGCCCCAGCATTTT
>.|TRBV7-9|.|TRBJ1-1
CASTSLGTEAFF
TGTGCCAGCACCTCACTAGGGACTGAAGCTTTCTTT
>TRBD2|TRBV7-8|once|TRBJ2-1
CASSLTGGTSLNEQFF
TGTGCCAGCAGCTTGACGGGGGGTACATCCTTAAATGAGCAGTTCTTC
>.|TRBV7-9|.|TRBJ2-2
CASSSGLTGGELFF
TGTGCCAGCAGCTCTGGACTAACGGGCGGGGAGCTGTTTTTT
>TRBD1|TRBV20-1|.|TRBJ2-1
CSAWGDRGYNEQFF
TGCAGTGCTTGGGGGGACAGGGGATACAATGAGCAGTTCTTC
>TRBD1|TRBV28|.|TRBJ2-2
CASTMYLGQGAVGELFF
TGTGCCAGCACCATGTACCTGGGACAGGGGGCCGTCGGGGAGCTGTTTTTT
>TRBD1|TRBV15|.|TRBJ2-7
CATSRDWLGQTYEQYF
TGTGCCACCAGCAGAGATTGGTTGGGACAGACCTACGAGCAGTACTTC
>TRBD2|TRBV3-1|.|TRBJ2-2
CASSQVSGTSGPANTGELFF
TGTGCCAGCAGCCAAGTGTCAGGGACTAGCGGTCCAGCGAACACCGGGGAGCTGTTTTTT
>.|TRBV7-9|.|TRBJ2-5
CASSTPGHQETQYF
TGTGCCAGCAGCACCCCGGGGCACCAAGAGACCCAGTACTTC
>.|TRBV6-5|once|TRBJ1-1
CASSYSPQLMNTEAFF
TGTGCCAGCAGTTACTCACCACAGTTAATGAACACTGAAGCTTTCTTT
>.|TRBV29-1|.|TRBJ2-2
CSVDLMDPANTGELFF
TGCAGCGTTGATTTGATGGACCCTGCGAACACCGGGGAGCTGTTTTTT
>.|TRBV3-1|.|TRBJ1-4
CASSQVGGEEKLFF
TGTGCCAGCAGCCAAGTGGGGGGAGAGGAAAAACTGTTTTTT
>.|TRBV2|.|TRBJ2-1
CASSGLALSSYNEQFF
TGTGCCAGCAGTGGTCTAGCGTTAAGCTCCTACAATGAGCAGTTCTTC
>.|TRBV20-1|.|TRBJ2-7
CSARERGTYEQYF
TGCAGTGCTAGAGAACGGGGCACCTACGAGCAGTACTTC
>TRBD2|TRBV5-6|.|TRBJ2-1
CASRYWLAGISSYNEQFF
TGTGCCAGCAGATACTGGCTAGCGGGGATTAGCTCCTACAATGAGCAGTTCTTC
>TRBD2|TRBV28|.|TRBJ2-1
CASSLGSGRANHEQFF
TGTGCCAGCAGTTTAGGGAGCGGGAGGGCCAACCATGAGCAGTTCTTC
>TRBD2|TRBV13|.|TRBJ2-1
CASSPTPGLAEPLSSYNEQFF
TGTGCCAGCAGCCCAACACCGGGACTAGCGGAACCTTTAAGCTCCTACAATGAGCAGTTCTTC
>.|TRBV28|.|TRBJ2-5
CASRGMKTQYF
TGTGCCAGCAGGGGGATGAAGACCCAGTACTTC
>.|TRBV12-3/TRBV12-4|.|TRBJ1-4
CASSIGNEKLFF
TGTGCCAGCAGTATCGGGAATGAAAAACTGTTTTTT
>.|TRBV4-1|.|TRBJ2-3
CASSQEVGGIREWQYF
TGCGCCAGCAGCCAAGAAGTCGGGGGAATTCGGGAGTGGCAGTATTTT
>.|TRBV19|.|TRBJ2-1
CASSMGPGAAYNEQFF
TGTGCCAGTAGTATGGGCCCGGGGGCTGCCTACAATGAGCAGTTCTTC